A single sample is the source of the 20 T cell receptor beta chains below, sequenced in a study of shared clonotypes between healthy human individuals (TCRdb year 2020). Library generation was performed with the immunoSEQ multiplex PCR assay. TCRdb took this table from immuneACCESS and kept in-frame rearrangements with V and J called. Such tables lack part of the clones; where checked against another copy, unresolved V genes explain under half of the gap, and the rest is unexplained. Within this sample are about 640,000 clones, with approximately 75% of them counted one time only. The biggest ten clones account for 1.8% of the sample. The sample was memory CD4+ T cells sorted from blood. The cell subset or site label, read with the paper, signifies: CD45RA-negative fraction. These receptors all stem from a woman aged 25 to 45 in good health.

V is TRBV11-2 and J is TRBJ1-2, with D perhaps matching TRBD1 (5 bases). V lost 0 bases and J lost 6, with 8 bases in between. The CDR3 sequence is 13 residues long. Germline values: CDR1 SGHAT, CDR2 FQNNGV. The CDR3 bases are TGTGCCAGCAGCTTAGAGGGGACGGATGGCTACACCTTC. This encodes CASSLEGTDGYTF.

This clone was detected ten times or more. This chain links TRBV29-1 with TRBJ2-3; the D is unclear. V shed 6 bases and J shed 2 bases, with 12 bases lying between them. This CDR3 has 13 residues. Germline CDR1 is SQVTM and CDR2 is ANQGSEA. The CDR3 DNA sequence: TGCAGCGTGATGGGCCTCAACACAGATACGCAGTATTTT. As protein: CSVMGLNTDTQYF.

The rearrangement uses TRBV5-5 and TRBJ1-2, with D perhaps matching TRBD1 (5 bases). Per germline, CDR1 SGHKS and CDR2 YYEKEE (reference sequence). This CDR3 has 15 amino acids. Trimming took 3 bases from V and 2 from J, leaving 14 bases between them. CDR3 DNA sequence: TGTGCCAGCAGCTCCACTCCGACAGAGAACTATGGCTACACCTTC. This codes for CASSSTPTENYGYTF.

This sequence joins TRBV7-2 and TRBJ2-1, with D unclear. CDR3 length equals 15 residues. Looked up from germline, CDR1 is SGHTA and CDR2 is FQGNSA. With 5 bases removed from V and 0 bases from J, the gap between germline ends came to 11 bases. The CDR3 spells CASSPSPGSYNEQFF. DNA of the CDR3: TGTGCCAGCAGCCCGTCGCCGGGCTCCTACAATGAGCAGTTCTTC.

The J gene is TRBJ2-1, the V gene TRBV9, with TRBD1 matching over 11 bases. This CDR3 comprises 17 residues. CDR1 SGDLS and CDR2 YYNGEE come from the germline V gene. The junction had 9 bases not matched to a gene; V was cut back by 3 bases and J by 4 bases. The CDR3 DNA reads TGTGCCAGCAGCGCCAAGCCCGGGACAGGGGGATACAATGAGCAGTTCTTC. Protein: CASSAKPGTGGYNEQFF.

CDR3 sequence (DNA): TGTGCCTGGAGTCGAGACAATGAGCAGTTCTTC. Protein: CAWSRDNEQFF. The rearrangement links TRBV30 to TRBJ2-1; D unresolved. This CDR3 comprises 11 residues. V shed 2 bases and J shed 5 bases, with 4 bases lying between them. Germline V CDR1 and CDR2: GTSNPN, SVGIG (reference sequence).

This clone was observed a handful of times. The chain recombines TRBV6-5 with TRBJ2-1, with a weak D call TRBD1 (6 bases). V lost 6 bases, J lost 8 bases, and 14 bases lay in between. The germline gives CDR1 MNHEY, CDR2 SVGAGI. The CDR3 has 13 amino acids. For the CDR3, the DNA is TGTGCCAGCAGGAGACAGGATGGGGATGAGCAGTTCTTC. This gives the protein CASRRQDGDEQFF.

This sequence joins TRBV10-1 and TRBJ2-1; TRBD2 agrees at 9 bases. The V gene's germline CDR1 is WNHNN and CDR2 SYGVQD (reference sequence). V was clipped by 1 base and J by 9 bases; unmatched bases: 13. This CDR3 has 17 amino acids. CDR3 DNA sequence: TGCGCCAGCAGTGAGTTGCAGGGAGCGGGAGGTGTTGGTGAGCAGTTCTTC. Amino acid sequence: CASSELQGAGGVGEQFF.

The chain carries TRBV7-7 and TRBJ2-5, with TRBD2 as a possible D gene (6 bases). This CDR3 contains 16 residues. Germline V CDR1 and CDR2: SSHAT, FNYEAQ (reference sequence). V lost 1 base and J 1 base, leaving 13 bases between the germline ends. CDR3 sequence reads: CASSLGGLGGQETQYF. The CDR3 region has the DNA TGTGCCAGCAGCTTAGGAGGACTGGGGGGCCAAGAGACCCAGTACTTC.

The chain employs TRBV23-1 and TRBJ2-7; D may be TRBD2 (7 bases). TRBV23-1 counts as an open reading frame of uncertain function. This CDR3 has 14 amino acids. Trimming took off 7 bases at V and 0 bases at J, with 13 bases between the two ends. CDR3 region: CASTPGGASYEQYF. CDR3 nucleotide sequence: TGCGCCAGCACCCCTGGGGGGGCCTCCTACGAGCAGTACTTC.

The V gene is TRBV10-2, the J gene TRBJ1-2, with 7 bases lining up with TRBD1. The CDR3 is made up of 14 amino acids. The V and J ends lost 5 bases and 7 bases, in that order; junction bases with no gene match: 10. Germline lookup yields CDR1 WSHSY and CDR2 SAAADI. In nucleotides, the CDR3 is TGCGCCAGCAGTCGGGACAGCCGAGGGCGTGGCTACACCTTC. It encodes CASSRDSRGRGYTF.

The chain has TRBV7-9 and TRBJ2-7; D is unclear. Trimming took off 3 bases at V and 0 bases at J, with 15 bases between the two ends. Germline-derived CDR1 and CDR2 are SEHNR and FQNEAQ (reference sequence). The CDR3 runs 16 residues. CDR3 bases: TGTGCCAGCAGCTTTTTTCGGATCAAGGGCTCCTACGAGCAGTACTTC. Translation gives CASSFFRIKGSYEQYF.

V is TRBV6-6 and J is TRBJ1-2; 8 positions match TRBD1. The junction had 5 bases not matched to a gene; V was cut back by 7 bases and J by 7 bases. The CDR3 totals 12 residues. CDR1 MNHNY and CDR2 SVGAGI come from the germline V gene (reference sequence). CDR3 sequence (DNA): TGTGCCAGCACCCTGGACAGGGCTGGCTACACCTTC. Translating gives CASTLDRAGYTF.

This clone was detected only once. The J gene is TRBJ2-7, the V gene TRBV10-1; 7 nucleotides line up with TRBD2. The CDR3 sequence is 14 residues long. From germline, CDR1 is WNHNN and CDR2 SYGVQD (reference sequence). V trimming: 3 bases; J trimming: 7 bases; junction bases outside the gene matches: 9. In nucleotides, the CDR3 is TGCGCCAGCAGTGACTCGGGGACTAACCATGAGCAGTACTTC. Protein product: CASSDSGTNHEQYF.

The gene calls are TRBV27 and TRBJ1-4; 7 bases agree with TRBD1. CDR3 size: 17 residues. The germline V gene encodes CDR1 MNHEY and CDR2 SMNVEV (reference sequence). V trimming: 5 bases; J trimming: 1 base; junction bases outside the gene matches: 10. The CDR3: CASSTRQGTLTNEKLFF. CDR3 sequence (DNA): TGTGCCAGCAGTACCCGACAGGGTACCTTAACTAATGAAAAACTGTTTTTT. Combining the CDR3 with reference TRBV27 and TRBJ1-4 gives the whole variable domain EAQVTQNPRYLITVTGKKLTVTCSQNMNHEYMSWYRQDPGLGLRQIYYSMNVEVTDKGDVPEGYKVSRKEKRNFPLILESPSPNQTSLYFCASSTRQGTLTNEKLFFGSGTQLSVL.

V and J are TRBV5-6 and TRBJ2-7; tentatively, D is TRBD1 (6 bases). The germline V gene has CDR1 SGHDT and CDR2 YYEEEE. CDR3 length: 14 amino acids. Trimming pared 4 bases from V and 3 bases from J, leaving 14 bases between. This chain's CDR3 is CASSVLGQFYEQYF. The CDR3 DNA reads TGTGCCAGCAGCGTCCTAGGACAGTTCTACGAGCAGTACTTC.

CDR3 sequence: CATSSYPRGKSNQPQHF. For the CDR3, the DNA is TGTGCCACCAGCTCCTACCCCCGGGGGAAGAGCAATCAGCCCCAGCATTTT. The rearrangement links TRBV15 to TRBJ1-5; D perhaps matches TRBD1 (5 bases). The germline gives CDR1 LNHNV, CDR2 YYDKDF (reference sequence). The CDR3 has 17 amino acids. The V gene lost 5 bases and the J gene lost 1 base, with 18 bases spanning the gap.

This chain links TRBV29-1 with TRBJ1-1; TRBD1 matches 7 bases. From germline, CDR1 is SQVTM and CDR2 ANQGSEA. Losses at the gene ends were 1 base for V and 3 bases for J; bases not matched to a gene: 5. The CDR3 length is 14 residues. CDR3 region: CSVEGKGQYTEAFF. The CDR3 nucleotides are TGCAGCGTTGAAGGTAAGGGACAGTACACTGAAGCTTTCTTT.

This chain links TRBV10-2 with TRBJ2-7; 7 bases fit TRBD2. CDR1 and CDR2 from the germline V gene are WSHSY and SAAADI. The V segment lost 6 bases and the J segment 10 bases; nucleotides outside the gene matches: 6. There are 11 residues in the CDR3. CDR3 amino acids: CASRASGIQYF. CDR3 coding DNA: TGCGCCAGCAGGGCGAGCGGGATACAGTACTTC.

Concerning this clone itself: Other nucleotide sequences from this sample produce the same CDR3. The J gene is TRBJ1-3, the V gene TRBV5-1, with 7 bases identical to TRBD1. From germline, CDR1 is SGHRS and CDR2 YFSETQ. This CDR3 comprises 14 residues. J was trimmed by 4 bases and V by 3 bases; bases with no gene match: 4. The CDR3 DNA reads as TGCGCCAGCAGCTCCGGGACAGAAGGAAACACCATATATTTT. Translating it yields CASSSGTEGNTIYF.